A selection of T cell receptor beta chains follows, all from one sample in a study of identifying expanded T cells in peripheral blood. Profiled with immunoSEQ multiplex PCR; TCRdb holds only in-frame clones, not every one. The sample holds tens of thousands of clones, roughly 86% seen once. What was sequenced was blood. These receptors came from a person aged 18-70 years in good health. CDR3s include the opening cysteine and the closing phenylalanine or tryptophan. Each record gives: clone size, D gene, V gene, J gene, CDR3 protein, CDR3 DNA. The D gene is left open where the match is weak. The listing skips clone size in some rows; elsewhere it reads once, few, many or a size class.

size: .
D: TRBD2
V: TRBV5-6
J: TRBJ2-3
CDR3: CASSFKAGARDTQYF
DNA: TGTGCCAGCAGCTTCAAAGCGGGAGCTAGAGATACGCAGTATTTT

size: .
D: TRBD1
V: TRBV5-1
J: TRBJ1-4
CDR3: CASSSQGINEKLFF
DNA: TGCGCCAGCAGCTCACAGGGGATTAATGAAAAACTGTTTTTT

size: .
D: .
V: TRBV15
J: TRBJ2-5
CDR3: CATSGTGTKTQYF
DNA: TGTGCCACCAGCGGTACTGGGACCAAGACCCAGTACTTC

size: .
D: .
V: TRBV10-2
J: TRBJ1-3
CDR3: CASSPDELYSGNTIYF
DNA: TGCGCCAGCAGTCCTGACGAGCTCTACTCTGGAAACACCATATATTTT

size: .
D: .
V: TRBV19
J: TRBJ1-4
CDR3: CASSILGATNEKLFF
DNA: TGTGCCAGTAGTATTTTGGGGGCAACTAATGAAAAACTGTTTTTT

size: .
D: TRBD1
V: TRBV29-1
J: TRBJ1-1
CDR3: CSVSGDRVVGNTEAFF
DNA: TGCAGCGTTTCTGGGGACAGGGTTGTTGGGAACACTGAAGCTTTCTTT

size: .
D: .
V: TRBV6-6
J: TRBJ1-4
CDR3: CASSYLGRLGELFF
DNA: TGTGCCAGCAGTTACCTTGGACGGTTAGGGGAACTGTTTTTT

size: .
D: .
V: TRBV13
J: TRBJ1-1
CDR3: CASSRLGTKKAFF
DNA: TGTGCCAGCAGCCGGCTCGGCACTAAAAAAGCTTTCTTT

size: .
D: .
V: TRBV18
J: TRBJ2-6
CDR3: CASSPQGANVLTF
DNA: TGTGCCAGCTCACCACAGGGGGCCAACGTCCTGACTTTC

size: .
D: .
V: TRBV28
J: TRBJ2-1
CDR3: CASTAVNEQFF
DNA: TGTGCCAGCACGGCCGTCAATGAGCAGTTCTTC

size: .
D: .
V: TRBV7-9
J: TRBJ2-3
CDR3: CASSFRTDPSTDTQYF
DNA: TGTGCCAGCAGCTTCCGGACTGATCCTAGCACAGATACGCAGTATTTT

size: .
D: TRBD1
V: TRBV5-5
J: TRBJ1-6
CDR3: CASSLWGTGQGSPLHF
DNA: TGTGCCAGCAGCTTGTGGGGGACAGGGCAGGGTTCACCCCTCCACTTT

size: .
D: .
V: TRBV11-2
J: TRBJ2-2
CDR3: CASSLVRTLSGELFF
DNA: TGTGCCAGCAGCTTAGTTCGTACCTTATCCGGGGAGCTGTTTTTT

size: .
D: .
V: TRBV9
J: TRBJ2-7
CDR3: CASSVGEGERFPYEQYF
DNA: TGTGCCAGCAGCGTAGGAGAGGGGGAGCGGTTCCCCTACGAGCAGTACTTC

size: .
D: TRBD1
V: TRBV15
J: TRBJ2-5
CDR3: CATSTWDRESATQYF
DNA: TGTGCCACCAGCACCTGGGACAGGGAAAGTGCGACCCAGTACTTC

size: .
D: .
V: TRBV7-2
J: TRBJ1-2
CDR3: CASSLDNQGGYTF
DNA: TGTGCCAGCAGTCTAGACAACCAAGGGGGCTACACCTTC

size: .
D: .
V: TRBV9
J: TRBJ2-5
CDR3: CASSTTPGGKETQYF
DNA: TGTGCCAGCAGCACGACCCCAGGGGGGAAGGAGACCCAGTACTTC

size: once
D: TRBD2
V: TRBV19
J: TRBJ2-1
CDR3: CASGRTSGRYYNEQFF
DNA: TGTGCCAGTGGGAGGACTAGCGGGAGGTACTACAATGAGCAGTTCTTC

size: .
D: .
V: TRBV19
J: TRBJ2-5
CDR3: CASSILGNRETQYF
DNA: TGTGCCAGTAGTATACTCGGGAATCGAGAGACCCAGTACTTC

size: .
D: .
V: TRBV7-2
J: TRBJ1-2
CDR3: CASSLRFGGFYGYTF
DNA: TGTGCCAGCAGCTTAAGGTTCGGGGGCTTCTATGGCTACACCTTC

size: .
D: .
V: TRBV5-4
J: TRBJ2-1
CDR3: CASSRGEASYNEQFF
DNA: TGTGCCAGCAGCAGGGGGGAGGCTTCCTACAATGAGCAGTTCTTC

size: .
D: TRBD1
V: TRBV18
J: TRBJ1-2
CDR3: CASSPKVGQQYGYTF
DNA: TGTGCCAGCTCACCCAAAGTGGGACAGCAATATGGCTACACCTTC

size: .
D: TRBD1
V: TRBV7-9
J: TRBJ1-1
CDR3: CASSLASGTGRTEAFF
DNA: TGTGCCAGCAGCCTAGCTTCCGGGACAGGGCGTACTGAAGCTTTCTTT

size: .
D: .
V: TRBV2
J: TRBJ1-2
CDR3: CASRTWANYGYTF
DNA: TGTGCCAGCAGAACATGGGCTAACTATGGCTACACCTTC

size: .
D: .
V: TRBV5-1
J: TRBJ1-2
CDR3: CASTDQVSGYGYTF
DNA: TGCGCCAGCACCGATCAGGTATCCGGCTATGGCTACACCTTC

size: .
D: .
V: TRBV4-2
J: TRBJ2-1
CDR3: CASSQGSRLESNEQFF
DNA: TGTGCCAGCAGCCAAGGGTCCAGGTTGGAGAGCAATGAGCAGTTCTTC

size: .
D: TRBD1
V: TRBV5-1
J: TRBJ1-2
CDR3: CASSLDRGFFGYTF
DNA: TGCGCCAGCAGCCTGGACAGGGGGTTTTTTGGCTACACCTTC

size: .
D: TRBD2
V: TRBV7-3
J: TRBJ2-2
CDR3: CASSPKSGREGVITGELFF
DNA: TGTGCCAGCAGCCCCAAGTCGGGCAGGGAGGGAGTTATTACCGGGGAGCTGTTTTTT

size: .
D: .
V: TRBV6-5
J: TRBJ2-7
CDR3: CASSLGESKVEQYF
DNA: TGTGCCAGCAGCCTGGGGGAGTCGAAGGTCGAGCAGTACTTC

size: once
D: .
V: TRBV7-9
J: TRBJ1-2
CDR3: CASSSSPGLQARDYGYTF
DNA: TGTGCCAGCAGCTCTTCCCCGGGACTCCAGGCAAGGGACTATGGCTACACCTTC

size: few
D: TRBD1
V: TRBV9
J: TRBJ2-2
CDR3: CASSVGGTGAGELFF
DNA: TGTGCCAGCAGCGTAGGTGGGACAGGGGCCGGGGAGCTGTTTTTT

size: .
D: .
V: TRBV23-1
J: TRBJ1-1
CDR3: CASSHLWTGKRMNTEAFF
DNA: TGCGCCAGCAGTCACCTATGGACGGGCAAAAGGATGAACACTGAAGCTTTCTTT

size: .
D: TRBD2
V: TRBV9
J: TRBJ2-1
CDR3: CASSAKRWGLADNEQFF
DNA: TGTGCCAGCAGCGCGAAGAGGTGGGGACTAGCTGACAATGAGCAGTTCTTC

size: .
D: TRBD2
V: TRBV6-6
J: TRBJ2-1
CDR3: CASRRTSGAASEQFF
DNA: TGTGCCAGCAGGCGAACTAGCGGGGCCGCCAGTGAGCAGTTCTTC

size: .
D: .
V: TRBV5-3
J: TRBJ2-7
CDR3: CARSLGSGPDYEQYF
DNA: TGTGCCAGAAGCTTGGGTAGCGGACCTGACTACGAGCAGTACTTC

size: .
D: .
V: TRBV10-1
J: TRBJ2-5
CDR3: CATAKGETQYF
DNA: TGCGCCACCGCCAAGGGGGAGACCCAGTACTTC

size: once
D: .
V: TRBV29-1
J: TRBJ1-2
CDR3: CSGGNIGTSYGYTF
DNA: TGCAGCGGTGGGAACATCGGAACGTCATATGGCTACACCTTC

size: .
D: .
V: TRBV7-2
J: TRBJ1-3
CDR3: CASSLGQTSGNTIYF
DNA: TGTGCCAGCAGCTTAGGACAGACTTCTGGAAACACCATATATTTT

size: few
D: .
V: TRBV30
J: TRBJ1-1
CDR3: CAWSEEGKAFF
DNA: TGTGCCTGGAGTGAGGAAGGCAAAGCTTTCTTT

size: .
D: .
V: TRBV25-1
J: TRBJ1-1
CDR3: CASSGGPTGTVFAEAFF
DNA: TGTGCCAGCAGTGGCGGCCCCACCGGGACGGTTTTTGCTGAAGCTTTCTTT

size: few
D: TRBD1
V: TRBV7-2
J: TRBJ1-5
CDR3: CASSRGQGDQPQHF
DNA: TGTGCCAGCAGCCGCGGGCAGGGGGATCAGCCCCAGCATTTT

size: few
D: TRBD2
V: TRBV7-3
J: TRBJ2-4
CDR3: CASSFQPGRGNIQYF
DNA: TGTGCCAGCAGCTTTCAGCCAGGGAGGGGAAACATTCAGTACTTC

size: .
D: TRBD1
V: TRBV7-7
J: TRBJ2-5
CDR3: CASSLNAGGTQYF
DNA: TGTGCCAGCAGCTTAAATGCAGGGGGGACCCAGTACTTC

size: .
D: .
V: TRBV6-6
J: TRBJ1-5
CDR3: CASRLQGNQPQHF
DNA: TGTGCCAGCAGGCTTCAAGGCAATCAGCCCCAGCATTTT

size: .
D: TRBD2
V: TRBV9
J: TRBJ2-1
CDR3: CASSKTRAGPEGQFF
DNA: TGTGCCAGCAGTAAGACTAGAGCGGGGCCCGAGGGGCAGTTCTTC